These T cell receptor beta chains were read from a single sample in a study of human T cells and chemical hapten exposure. MiXCR was run by TCRdb on the RACE reads, yielding one entry per CDR3 protein. The sample has 70,000 to 100,000 distinct CDR3 sequences, around 7% seen once. The sample in question was whole blood, obtained in connection with sensitization to the hapten diphenylcyclopropenone (DPC). Receptor source: a woman aged 25 to 39 with alopecia areata. Some clones in this sample may be carry-over from other donors' samples. The CDR3 runs from the conserved cysteine through the conserved F or W. D genes are given only for firm matches.

V gene: TRBV5-1; D gene: .; J gene: TRBJ1-4; CDR3 protein: CASSPLGVTNEKLFF
V gene: TRBV27; D gene: .; J gene: TRBJ1-5; CDR3 protein: CASSLSSRAGNQPQHF
V gene: TRBV30; D gene: TRBD2; J gene: TRBJ2-5; CDR3 protein: CAWSGGAGETQYF
V gene: TRBV23-1; D gene: TRBD1; J gene: TRBJ2-7; CDR3 protein: CASSPGQGLYEQYF
V gene: TRBV10-1; D gene: .; J gene: TRBJ1-1; CDR3 protein: CASSESRMTEAFF
V gene: TRBV7-9; D gene: .; J gene: TRBJ2-5; CDR3 protein: CASGLSGETQYF
V gene: TRBV5-4; D gene: TRBD1; J gene: TRBJ1-2; CDR3 protein: CASSFVDRGLLDGYTF
V gene: TRBV7-6; D gene: .; J gene: TRBJ1-1; CDR3 protein: CASSSRQWLHTEAFF
V gene: TRBV10-3; D gene: .; J gene: TRBJ2-6; CDR3 protein: CAISDNRVAGANVLTF
V gene: TRBV2; D gene: TRBD1; J gene: TRBJ2-7; CDR3 protein: CASSYRGLEQYF
V gene: TRBV6-6; D gene: TRBD2; J gene: TRBJ2-3; CDR3 protein: CASLVAGGTDTQYF
V gene: TRBV12-3/TRBV12-4; D gene: TRBD2; J gene: TRBJ2-5; CDR3 protein: CASTWTIGLAGGSGRETQYF
V gene: TRBV5-6; D gene: .; J gene: TRBJ2-5; CDR3 protein: CASSPSTTGTQYF
V gene: TRBV19; D gene: .; J gene: TRBJ1-1; CDR3 protein: CASSPGTYTEAFF
V gene: TRBV5-1; D gene: .; J gene: TRBJ2-3; CDR3 protein: CASSPPDSTDTQYF
V gene: TRBV20-1; D gene: .; J gene: TRBJ1-1; CDR3 protein: CSAVDRTWGTEAFF
V gene: TRBV5-1; D gene: TRBD2; J gene: TRBJ2-1; CDR3 protein: CASGGDGGTYNEQFF
V gene: TRBV5-1; D gene: .; J gene: TRBJ1-1; CDR3 protein: CASSSGLSRKNTEAFF
V gene: TRBV20-1; D gene: TRBD1; J gene: TRBJ1-2; CDR3 protein: CSARQGANYGYTF
V gene: TRBV10-3; D gene: TRBD1; J gene: TRBJ1-5; CDR3 protein: CAIRPTGGNQPQHF
V gene: TRBV3-1; D gene: TRBD2; J gene: TRBJ2-2; CDR3 protein: CASSQDGFRTSRTGELFF
V gene: TRBV12-3/TRBV12-4; D gene: .; J gene: TRBJ2-3; CDR3 protein: CASSFQSDTQYF
V gene: TRBV7-2; D gene: .; J gene: TRBJ1-5; CDR3 protein: CASSLATDSNQPQHF
V gene: TRBV19; D gene: .; J gene: TRBJ2-1; CDR3 protein: CASSRTTGPEQFF
V gene: TRBV2; D gene: .; J gene: TRBJ2-2; CDR3 protein: CASKRPPHTGELFF